The 22 T cell receptor beta chains below come from one sample, sequenced in a study of cytomegalovirus exposure and HLA in healthy donors. This PCR relied on a set of 60 Vbeta primers and 13 Jbeta primers. Libraries were prepared by immunoSEQ multiplex PCR; TCRdb keeps only in-frame clonotypes and omits some of them. The data contain approximately 140,000 clones, around 80% of them seen just once; the ten biggest clones take up about 2.5%. Sequences were obtained from PBMCs. The receptors derive from a boy aged 2 to 10 in good health and CMV-seronegative.

V usage is TRBV5-4 and J usage is TRBJ2-6, with TRBD1 as a possible D gene (6 bases). Per germline, CDR1 SGHNT and CDR2 YYREEE (reference sequence). V gave up 0 bases and J gave up 0 bases, with 19 bases separating them. The CDR3 runs to 20 residues. CDR3 amino acids: CASSLGGQGPSYSGANVLTF. CDR3 sequence (DNA): TGTGCCAGCAGCTTGGGGGGGCAGGGTCCCTCCTACTCTGGGGCCAACGTCCTGACTTTC.

This clone has a handful of counts. The chain couples TRBV4-1 to TRBJ2-7, with 8 positions matching TRBD1. Germline CDR1 reads MGHRA; CDR2 reads YSYEKL. The CDR3 runs 15 residues. Losses at the gene ends were 1 base for V and 6 bases for J; bases not matched to a gene: 8. Written as DNA, the CDR3 is TGCGCCAGCAGCCAAGTGCAGGGGGCCCCCGTCGAGCAGTACGTC. It specifies CASSQVQGAPVEQYV.

The gene calls are TRBV9 and TRBJ2-1; TRBD2 aligns across 11 bases. CDR3 length: 15 amino acids. Germline loops: CDR1 SGDLS, CDR2 YYNGEE. With 4 bases clipped from V and 7 bases from J, the junction kept 7 bases outside the gene matches. The CDR3 spells CASSPLAGGSNEQFF. The DNA of the CDR3 is TGTGCCAGCAGCCCCCTAGCGGGGGGCTCGAATGAGCAGTTCTTC.

The V call is TRBV19, the J call TRBJ1-1; the D is unclear. The CDR3 has 12 amino acids. Germline CDR1 LNHDA, CDR2 SQIVND (reference sequence). With 7 bases removed from V and 4 bases from J, the gap between germline ends came to 10 bases. The CDR3 sequence: CASKRGSTEAFF. The CDR3 coding sequence is TGTGCCAGTAAGCGAGGGTCCACTGAAGCTTTCTTT. Full variable domain (missing parts from reference TRBV19 and TRBJ1-1): DGGITQSPKYLFRKEGQNVTLSCEQNLNHDAMYWYRQDPGQGLRLIYYSQIVNDFQKGDIAEGYSVSREKKESFPLTVTSAQKNPTAFYLCASKRGSTEAFFGQGTRLTVV.

V and J are TRBV4-1 and TRBJ1-1, with D perhaps matching TRBD1 (5 bases). The CDR3 has 14 amino acids. Trimming took off 0 bases at V and 4 bases at J, with 9 bases between the two ends. The germline V gene has CDR1 MGHRA and CDR2 YSYEKL. In DNA, the CDR3 is TGCGCCAGCAGCCAAGACAGGGATCGCACTGAAGCTTTCTTT. This sequence encodes CASSQDRDRTEAFF.

The J gene is TRBJ1-3, the V gene TRBV9; 10 bases match TRBD1. This CDR3 has 14 residues. J lost 4 bases, V lost 3 bases, and 1 base had no gene match. Germline V gene sequence: CDR1 SGDLS, CDR2 YYNGEE. The CDR3 coding sequence is TGTGCCAGCAGCGAGGGACAGGGGGGAAACACCATATATTTT. Encoded protein: CASSEGQGGNTIYF. The complete variable domain, with remaining parts taken from reference TRBV9 and TRBJ1-3, reads DSGVTQTPKHLITATGQRVTLRCSPRSGDLSVYWYQQSLDQGLQFLIQYYNGEERAKGNILERFSAQQFPDLHSELNLSSLELGDSALYFCASSEGQGGNTIYFGEGSWLTVV.

DNA for the CDR3: TGTGCCAGCAGCGCTATCCCACAGCCAAATAATTCACCCCTCCACTTT. Encoded protein: CASSAIPQPNNSPLHF. The J gene is TRBJ1-6, the V gene TRBV9; D remains ambiguous. This CDR3 is 16 amino acids long. V gave up 3 bases and J gave up 5 bases, with 15 bases separating them. Per germline, CDR1 SGDLS and CDR2 YYNGEE.

This rearrangement joins TRBV7-2 to TRBJ1-2; D unresolved. The CDR3 spans 15 residues. Germline lookup yields CDR1 SGHTA and CDR2 FQGNSA. Trimming pared 6 bases from V and 1 base from J, leaving 15 bases between. CDR3 coding DNA: TGTGCCAGCAGTCCCGAGTATAGTAGTAACTATGGCTACACCTTC. It translates to CASSPEYSSNYGYTF.

This sequence joins TRBV30 and TRBJ1-6, with D tentatively TRBD1 (6 bases). Per germline, CDR1 GTSNPN and CDR2 SVGIG (reference sequence). Deletions cut 2 bases from V and 8 bases from J, with 13 bases between. The CDR3 contains 14 residues. CDR3 amino acids: CAWSMIAGDSPLHF. CDR3 DNA: TGTGCCTGGAGTATGATAGCAGGGGATTCACCCCTCCACTTT.

The chain carries TRBV15 and TRBJ2-5; 7 bases map to TRBD1. V lost 1 base and J lost 5; bases outside the gene matches: 10. Germline CDR1 and CDR2: LNHNV and YYDKDF (reference sequence). There are 16 residues in the CDR3. The CDR3 sequence: CATSRGGTVAGETQYF. As DNA, the CDR3 is TGTGCCACCAGCAGAGGAGGGACAGTCGCCGGGGAGACCCAGTACTTC.

This clone has just one count. The chain couples TRBV18 to TRBJ2-7; possible D gene TRBD1, 6 bases. Germline loops: CDR1 KGHSH, CDR2 LQKENI. V was shortened by 2 bases and J by 5 bases, with 19 bases between the two germline ends. CDR3 length equals 16 residues. CDR3 sequence: CASSPSIAGVENEQYV. Written as DNA, the CDR3 is TGTGCCAGCTCACCAAGCATAGCAGGGGTGGAAAACGAGCAGTACGTC.

This chain joins TRBV4-2 and TRBJ2-3, with D possibly being TRBD1 (6 bases). This CDR3 spans 16 amino acids. The germline gives CDR1 LGHNA, CDR2 YNFKEQ. Trimming shortened V by 1 base and J by 2 bases, and 13 bases separated the two germline ends. CDR3 region: CASSQGARGDTDTQYF. Here the CDR3 DNA reads TGTGCCAGCAGCCAAGGGGCCAGGGGTGACACAGATACGCAGTATTTT.

This clone was seen a handful of times. The chain uses TRBV6-1 and TRBJ1-1, with D tentatively TRBD1 (5 bases). The germline V and J ends were trimmed by 1 base and 7 bases, with 16 bases remaining between them. The germline V gene encodes CDR1 MNHNS and CDR2 SASEGT. The CDR3 consists of 15 residues. CDR3 nucleotides: TGTGCCAGCAGTGAAGTAGGAGAAGGGGTTATTGAAGCTTTCTTT. As protein: CASSEVGEGVIEAFF.

The chain employs TRBV5-5 and TRBJ1-6, with D uncertain. V gave up 6 bases and J gave up 2 bases, with 9 bases separating them. This CDR3 comprises 14 residues. Germline assignment: CDR1 SGHKS and CDR2 YYEKEE (reference sequence). The CDR3 reads CASNLDPYNSPLHF. The CDR3 region has the DNA TGTGCCAGCAACCTAGATCCCTATAATTCACCCCTCCACTTT.

J is TRBJ1-1 and V is TRBV7-9; D gene uncertain. The CDR3 is 14 residues long. The germline CDR1 and CDR2 sequences are SEHNR and FQNEAQ (reference sequence). The ends were cut back, 8 bases at V and 0 bases at J, with 13 bases in the middle. The CDR3, as DNA: TGTGCCAGCGTCTATACAGAAATGAACACTGAAGCTTTCTTT. This translates into CASVYTEMNTEAFF.

The rearrangement links TRBV7-2 to TRBJ1-2; 8 bases fit TRBD1. In germline, CDR1 is SGHTA, CDR2 FQGNSA. The CDR3 has 13 residues. The V gene end was trimmed by 4 bases and the J gene end by 4 bases; junction bases not matched to a gene: 2. CDR3 protein: CASSSGQGYGYTF. The CDR3 DNA reads as TGTGCCAGCAGCTCTGGACAGGGCTATGGCTACACCTTC.

This clone was found a few times. The J gene is TRBJ2-7, the V gene TRBV7-8, with D perhaps TRBD1 (6 bases). In germline, CDR1 is SGHVS, CDR2 FQNEAQ. The V end was cut by 3 bases, the J end by 0 bases, with 6 bases between. CDR3 length: 13 residues. This CDR3 reads CASSLGASYEQYF. The CDR3 DNA sequence: TGTGCCAGCAGCTTGGGGGCCTCCTACGAGCAGTACTTC.

The chain joins TRBV19 to TRBJ1-5, with D possibly matching TRBD1 (6 bases). CDR1 LNHDA and CDR2 SQIVND come from the germline V gene (reference sequence). V was trimmed by 3 bases and J by 3 bases, leaving 9 bases between them. This CDR3 region has 14 residues. In nucleotides, the CDR3 is TGTGCCAGTAGTATGACAGGAAACAATCAGCCCCAGCATTTT. This sequence encodes CASSMTGNNQPQHF.

The V call is TRBV19, the J call TRBJ1-1, with D uncertain. The length of the CDR3 is 14 residues. Trimming cost V 3 bases and J 0 bases, with 8 bases left between them. The germline V gene has CDR1 LNHDA and CDR2 SQIVND (reference sequence). CDR3: CASSMGRLNTEAFF. In DNA, the CDR3 is TGTGCCAGTAGTATGGGCAGATTGAACACTGAAGCTTTCTTT. Full variable domain (rest looked up from reference TRBV19 and TRBJ1-1): DGGITQSPKYLFRKEGQNVTLSCEQNLNHDAMYWYRQDPGQGLRLIYYSQIVNDFQKGDIAEGYSVSREKKESFPLTVTSAQKNPTAFYLCASSMGRLNTEAFFGQGTRLTVV.

The J gene is TRBJ2-1, the V gene TRBV27; the D gene is possibly TRBD2 (6 bases). The CDR3 contains 13 residues. CDR1 is MNHEY, CDR2 SMNVEV, per germline (reference sequence). V lost 2 bases and J 9 bases, leaving 11 bases between the germline ends. Here the CDR3 reads CASSLGRDGEQFF. For the CDR3, the DNA is TGTGCCAGCAGTTTAGGGCGGGATGGTGAGCAGTTCTTC.

In its sample, this clone was seen a few times. The rearrangement links TRBV7-9 to TRBJ2-5; 11 positions match TRBD2. The CDR3 has 15 amino acids. Germline CDR1 and CDR2: SEHNR and FQNEAQ (reference sequence). Germline trimming cut 5 bases from V and 3 bases from J; bases unmatched to any gene: 5. The CDR3, as DNA: TGTGCCAGCAGCGCCTTAGCGGGAGGGGAAGAGACCCAGTACTTC. Translation gives CASSALAGGEETQYF.

The chain recombines TRBV14 with TRBJ1-3; D is uncertain. Germline CDR1 and CDR2: SGHDN and FVKESK. The CDR3 contains 15 residues. Trimming left V 5 bases short and J 3 bases short, with 14 bases between. The CDR3 region is CASSKVTGIGNTIYF. DNA of the CDR3: TGTGCCAGCAGCAAGGTCACCGGGATTGGAAACACCATATATTTT.